This T cell receptor (beta chain) was sequenced during a study of blood T cells in healthy people across ages. Study context: Roughly one uniquely barcoded beta molecule per two T cells was captured. Study-wide points: Relative to aged donors, long-lived donors carried more naive CD4+ cells and displayed higher diversity. When one million T cells were used, diversity estimates were thought to be underestimates.

This clonotype has more than one count but fewer than ten. Its antigen is not known. For the second PCR, which ran for 7 to 11 cycles, a sample-barcoded 5' primer and a J-beta primer mix were used. The template-switch adaptor was a 5' adaptor with 12 random nucleotides. It tagged each cDNA molecule. TCRdb re-called the 5' RACE reads through MiXCR, storing one row per CDR3 protein. The sample lists some 1.8 million distinct CDR3 sequences; about 39% were seen once. CDR3 size: 12 residues. The germline V and J ends were trimmed by 6 bases and 4 bases, with 11 bases remaining between them. The germline CDR1 and CDR2 sequences are SQVTM and ANQGSEA.

The V call is TRBV29-1, the J call TRBJ2-3; D is unresolved. The TCR comes from a human donor in good health. The sequencing sample was made of blood. CDR3 loop: CSVPSQPDTQYF. CDR3 bases: TGCAGCGTGCCAAGTCAACCAGATACGCAGTATTTT.